This T cell receptor beta chain was found in a study of beta chain features in type 1 diabetes (dated by TCRdb to the late 2010s). Looking at the study overall: Patients and healthy donors did not differ in mean age, gender distribution, total cell number or subset yield. Whereas all 30 or so donors provided naive and central memory subsets, regulatory and stem cell-like memory subsets were isolated from just 8 patients and about 8 healthy donors. Across all samples, around 100 million sorted cells were examined, and cell number per subset correlated strongly with RNA yield. In the study, TCRB repertoires of sorted circulating CD4+ T cell subsets from recently diagnosed type 1 diabetes patients were compared with those of matched healthy donors. General study outcomes and caveats: At VDJ recombination sites, patients with type 1 diabetes made fewer insertions and deleted more nucleotides, a pattern implying thymic rearrangement abnormalities. Naive, central memory and regulatory TCRB repertoires appeared more similar among patients than among healthy donors. Type 1 diabetes patients showed a moderate but significant shortening of TCRB CDR3 length in all four CD4+ subsets. HLA sub-analyses involved small numbers of individuals, so any influence of HLA type on TCRB rearrangement remained unresolved. Because cDNA was sequenced instead of genomic DNA, activated cells with high expression could be over-represented, although the groups did not differ in activation or CD3 levels. PCR might favor shorter templates, but patient and control samples were amplified and corrected together, so any skew would affect both groups equally.

Each donor gave one peripheral blood draw, averaging roughly 100 mL, which was collected into heparinised tubes. A BD FACSAria II was used to sort naive, central memory, regulatory and stem cell-like memory CD4+ T cells with a panel that included CD45RO, CCR7, CD25, CD127, CD95 and CD27. A purity above 98% was achieved for all sorted populations. Right away, PBMCs were isolated by Lymphoprep density gradient centrifugation and were stained directly, with no culture step. Samples were stained and sorted in pairs, with one healthy donor and one patient per experiment, so that batch effects were minimized. Details on this clone: The specificity of this receptor is unknown. An end of the junction differs from the germline gene, which may be a read error.

All of the isolated RNA was reverse transcribed with the High Capacity cDNA Reverse Transcription Kit, so expressed TCRB transcripts were sequenced. Deep immunoSEQ sequencing was performed on naive, central memory and regulatory T cell samples, with an average of about 3.57 million total reads per sample. After sorted cells were lysed in RLT buffer, RNA was extracted with DNase-treated RNeasy Micro or Mini kits, with the choice depending on cell number. Each cell subset was processed on its own to prevent cross-contamination, while patient and healthy donor samples were processed together. The immunoSEQ multiplex PCR was used to amplify TCRB sequences from cDNA, yielding 87-bp fragments that span the CDR3 region. Sequencing of the amplicons was done on the Illumina HiSeq platform. Under the source paper's analysis protocol: PCR bias was computationally corrected using synthetic template baselines, reads within Hamming distance 2 were collapsed, and singletons that could not be merged were discarded. Reads were aligned against IMGT so that V, D and J genes, CDR3 length and insertions or deletions at six rearrangement sites could be assigned. Clonotype counts were normalized to sorted cell number within each subset before computing true diversity and Gini coefficients with the tcR R package. Repertoire sharing was quantified using the overlap coefficient calculated on TCRB nucleotide sequences. Out-of-frame TCRB sequences from naive cells were analyzed to stand in for the pre-selection repertoire. The immuneACCESS repertoire file appears here via TCRdb, limited to in-frame rearrangements. These files lack a portion of the clones; in checked studies, under half of the deficit traces to unresolved V genes, and the cause of the others is not known. V and J calls plus clone size are reproduced from that table; the DNA served to infer D and trimming. The sample table contains some 900,000 clones; only one count was recorded for roughly a sixth of them. In total, the top ten clones hold around 0.02% of the sample.

Based on the germline V gene (reference sequence), the CDR1 and CDR2 sequences are SGHNT and YYREEE. The CDR3, from cysteine to phenylalanine, totals 16 residues. Only the CDR3 part of the read is kept: 48 bases, read in frame from the first base. The specimen sequenced was naive CD4+ T cells from blood. This specimen's cell subset or site label, per the study, means: true naive CD4+ T cells. The rearranged segments are TRBV5-4 and TRBJ2-1, with no confidently assigned D gene. This clonotype originated in a woman aged 18-29 years in good health. The CDR3 here reads CASSQDLWSSYNEQFF. The nucleotide sequence reads TGCGCCAGCAGCCAAGATCTCTGGAGCTCCTACAATGAGCAGTTCTTC.